This record concerns one T cell receptor beta chain sequence. Only a few counts were recorded for this clone. Its antigen is currently not known. No quality values exist for individual bases; no much larger clone is one base distant. The data were obtained in a study of shared T cell receptors in the human thymus (dated by TCRdb to about 2021). About the study as a whole: The study investigated the way shared, self-reactive T-cell receptor alpha chains are produced in the human thymus.

The library came from the immunoSEQ multiplex PCR assay. Imported from immuneACCESS, the table was reduced by TCRdb to in-frame sequences with V and J called. These copies leave out some clones; in studies compared against another copy, an unresolved V gene accounts for under half, and the cause of the remainder is not known. The sample table lists 450,000 to 650,000 clones, about four fifths of them with a count of one. About 0.013% of the sample lies in the top ten. Via the germline V gene (reference sequence), CDR1 is SEHNR and CDR2 FQNEAQ. Its CDR3 holds 12 amino acids, cysteine through phenylalanine. Left in the record is the CDR3 DNA by itself, 36 bases read in frame from the first base. Between the V and J ends, shortened by 1 base and 10 bases respectively, the junction contains 8 bases. In addition, the sample was reused for a study of human thymus T cells. Taken from the second paper: In Finland, the donors were immunologically healthy infants who were having open corrective cardiac surgery for congenital heart defects. Thymus tissue was obtained as surgical resects removed during corrective cardiac surgery. Usage of V and J gene segments appeared to be biased in both the thymic and the peripheral blood repertoires. The related research reported highly overlapping thymic TCR repertoires among unrelated individuals. The study used 7 or 8 infant thymus samples plus four related peripheral blood samples to characterize TCR alpha and beta repertoires. Donor ages ranging from 7 to 244 days were recorded, and a handful of male and a couple of female infants were included in the cohort. Thymocytes were mechanically released from the tissue and were stored as pellets of about 9.5-31 million cells at -70 degrees C. Genomic DNA was extracted from frozen cell pellets with a QIAsymphony instrument. TCRB and TCRAD loci were amplified from a standardized quantity of quality-controlled genomic DNA using the immunoSEQ multiplex PCR assay. Amplicons spanned the V(D)J region at a length sufficient to cover the CDR3 and identify V and J genes. Through the commercial immunoSEQ service, the amplicons were sequenced on an Illumina platform. Corrections for primer bias and sequencing errors followed previously described methods, while TCRAD and TCRB definitions were based on the IMGT database. immunoSEQ Analyzer 3.0 and VDJTools were used for repertoire analysis, which covered basic statistics, V/J segment usage, diversity estimates, rarefaction and pairwise overlap. Chao1, ChaoE, Efron-Thisted, Shannon and inverse Simpson indices were used to estimate diversity, which was also estimated on datasets down-sampled to the smallest sample. For repertoire overlap, CDR3 nucleotide sequence, V gene and J gene had to match strictly, and clustering was done by Jaccard-based multidimensional scaling. Thymus samples yielded on average approximately 840,000 unique TCRB clonotypes, compared with roughly 80,000 from blood samples.

The receptor chain draws on TRBV7-9 and TRBJ2-1; 6 matching bases give a weak D call of TRBD2. The clonotype was recovered from a boy under two years old with a congenital heart defect. Donor details come from another sample of the same person, matched by shared clones. The source material was thymocytes. The CDR3 is CASSLDSGEQFF. The DNA sequence is TGTGCCAGCAGCTTAGATAGCGGCGAGCAGTTCTTC.